The rows below give T cell receptor beta chains drawn from one sample of a study of read filtering for tumor transcriptome and immune sequencing. TCRdb re-derived calls from the reads in MiXCR, one entry per CDR3 protein. The sample carries around 41,000 distinct CDR3 sequences, around 13% recorded once. The sample consisted of a population of CD138-negative cells sorted from bone marrow. These TCRs come from a donor at least 40 years old with multiple myeloma. Each CDR3 is given without its conserved first and last residue. Fields, in order: D gene, J gene, V gene, CDR3 protein. The D gene is left open where the match is weak.

. TRBJ1-1 TRBV2 ASSENLEGPA
. TRBJ2-3 TRBV5-5 ASSSTTDTQY
. TRBJ1-1 TRBV6-6 TSSYLANTEAF
TRBD2 TRBJ2-2 TRBV7-9 ASESRTSDTGELF
. TRBJ1-2 TRBV19 ASCPVEGNGYT
. TRBJ1-1 TRBV10-3 AARVQGVNTEAF
. TRBJ1-1 TRBV20-1 SARVGQNTEAF
. TRBJ1-1 TRBV7-9 ASSSERGGRTNTEAF
TRBD2 TRBJ2-1 TRBV7-8 ASRGLAGYHNEQF
. TRBJ2-5 TRBV6-1 ASSEALAGAETQY
. TRBJ2-2 TRBV15 ATSRDRAPIGELF
. TRBJ2-1 TRBV28 ASSPPGSYNEQF
. TRBJ2-5 TRBV5-1 ASSPGMVWEETRY
. TRBJ1-2 TRBV4-2 ASSQLLTAYGYT
. TRBJ2-5 TRBV7-3 ASSLMGEEGETQY
. TRBJ2-3 TRBV7-9 ASSLAGAPTDTQY
. TRBJ1-1 TRBV7-2 ASSSNSNTEAF
TRBD1 TRBJ2-1 TRBV5-8 ASRIGQGSNEQF
TRBD2 TRBJ2-3 TRBV29-1 SFAGTSGGADTQY
. TRBJ2-5 TRBV18 ASSPPSRGFETQY
. TRBJ1-4 TRBV4-3 ASSRWTTNEKLF
. TRBJ2-2 TRBV6-5 ASRVEGGSTGELF
. TRBJ1-2 TRBV12-5 ASGLLGSNYGYT
TRBD1 . TRBV28 ASSLKGARRERSLH
. TRBJ2-1 TRBV11-2 ASSLNSYNEQF
. TRBJ2-2 TRBV12-3/TRBV12-4 ASSFDSTGELF
. TRBJ2-2 TRBV6-2/TRBV6-3 ATSNTGELF
. TRBJ2-2 TRBV11-2 ASSRQTATNTGELF
TRBD2 TRBJ2-3 TRBV7-9 ASSAELAGYPTDTQY
. TRBJ1-1 TRBV4-1 ASSSRPGGQTEAF
. TRBJ1-1 TRBV6-2/TRBV6-3 ASRPTVSTEAF
. TRBJ2-7 TRBV2 ASSDTGGINEQY
. TRBJ1-1 TRBV25-1 ASATYRGNTEAF
TRBD1 TRBJ1-2 TRBV5-6 ASSLNRGQEGYT
TRBD2 TRBJ2-4 TRBV27 ASSRASGGVHQY
. TRBJ2-1 TRBV30 ACGAGPYNEQF
. TRBJ1-1 TRBV20-1 SAPNGWVNTEAF
. TRBJ2-5 TRBV6-6 ASSLTVQETQY
. TRBJ2-5 TRBV5-1 ASSLQQETQY
. TRBJ1-4 TRBV5-5 ASSLWDTFNEKLF
. TRBJ2-3 TRBV7-2 ASSSPRGTDTQY
TRBD2 TRBJ2-5 TRBV20-1 IPGTSGGGQTQY
. TRBJ2-3 TRBV5-1 ASSLETDTQY
. TRBJ2-1 TRBV15 ATREGRGKGYNEQF
TRBD1 TRBJ2-1 TRBV20-1 SARRRDRAYNEQF
. TRBJ1-1 TRBV25-1 ASSAGANAEAF
. TRBJ1-3 TRBV5-6 ASSEAGRGSGNTIY
. TRBJ2-2 TRBV20-1 SANLAANTGELF
. TRBJ1-5 TRBV7-2 ASSHPNQPQH
TRBD1 TRBJ1-2 TRBV20-1 SEGQGTHGYT
. TRBJ1-1 TRBV6-1 ATALGGFTEAF
. TRBJ2-5 TRBV5-5 VSSPGTRTKETQY
TRBD1 TRBJ1-2 TRBV7-9 ASSPRTGSFYGYT
TRBD1 TRBJ2-1 TRBV3-1 ASSPDRGNYNEQF
. TRBJ2-2 TRBV29-1 SARTASNTGELF
TRBD2 TRBJ2-1 TRBV11-2 ASSLVRGGGAVEQF
. TRBJ2-1 TRBV28 ASGAVRRGVGNEQF
. TRBJ2-6 TRBV6-2/TRBV6-3 ASSYGGPGANVLT
. TRBJ2-5 TRBV28 ASSLWDGQETQY